This TCR beta chain was captured in a study of T-cell memory formation after mild COVID-19 (dated by TCRdb to the early 2020s). Regarding the complete study: Most TCR sequence clusters were specific to one of the two donors. In a couple of donors, T-cell clones that expanded and contracted after mild COVID-19 were tracked by sequencing TCRalpha and TCRbeta repertoires over time. The cohort comprised two young, previously healthy adult volunteers, one female and one male. Summary of the overall study and its limitations: Whether the second-wave clones peaking on day 37 were SARS-CoV-2 specific was not confirmed. Contracting CD4+ clones were found mainly in CM and EM memory subsets, while CD8+ clones were enriched in EMRA. From day 15 to 85, contracting clones showed balanced CD4/CD8 phenotypes, whereas a second wave of clones that expanded from day 15 to 37 leaned towards CD4+. The study covered only two mild cases, and larger cohorts including severe cases with pre-infection samples were considered necessary. Some responding clones were detected in pre-infection memory, which suggested that pre-existing cross-reactive memory T cells had joined the SARS-CoV-2 response.

Ficoll-Paque density gradient centrifugation was the method used to isolate PBMCs. Taken from cysteine to phenylalanine, the CDR3 has 17 residues. Here the CDR3 DNA is all that survives: 51 bases in frame from base 1. CDR1 and CDR2 are read off the germline V gene as MNHEY and SVGEGT. Germline trimming amounts to 1 base on V and 0 bases on J, with 4 as the count of junction bases outside the gene matches. This clonotype came up a few times. The clone's antigen remains unknown. Base qualities are missing; no much larger clone stands one base away. The run used an Illumina NovaSeq 6000. cDNA libraries for TCRalpha and TCRbeta were prepared by 5'RACE using constant-segment primers, with sample barcodes and unique molecular identifiers added. Trizol reagent was used to extract RNA from every sample. The libraries were amplified in two PCR steps, and the second step added a second sample barcode and Illumina TruSeq adapters. Libraries were sequenced on an Illumina NovaSeq with 2 x 150 bp paired-end reads. The paper's processing steps were these. Reads were demultiplexed and collapsed into UMI-guided consensus sequences with migec v1.2.7. With mixcr v2.1.11, UMI consensuses were aligned to TRA and TRB V and J templates and assembled into clonotypes. Clonotypes were classified as expanded or contracted when called significant by both edgeR and NoisET, with noise models trained on biological replicates. edgeR calls used a false discovery rate-adjusted p below 0.01 and a log2 fold-change threshold of 1. As an exploratory analysis of dynamics, PCA with hierarchical clustering was applied to max-normalized trajectories of the 1000 most abundant clonotypes. Separately sequenced CD4+ and CD8+ repertoires were used to assign a CD4 or CD8 phenotype to each responding clone. TCRdb trimmed the raw reads at Q25, called clones with MiXCR and kept productive beta chains. Identical CDR3 proteins give one entry, which carries the most common genes and DNA. These V and J calls originate from TCRdb's pipeline instead of the authors' own analysis. The sample profile shows 300,000 to 400,000 distinct CDR3 sequences; approximately 15% of them were found once. The ten largest account for around 22% of the sample.

This chain is built from TRBV6-2 or TRBV6-3 and TRBJ2-3; a stretch of 10 junction bases matches TRBD2. This receptor was identified in a man aged 18 to 30 who had mild COVID-19 (a few samples of this study predate the infection). The sample titles of this study are shuffled in the database, so cell type and time point are left out; the donor was told from shared clones. Material for sequencing was PBMCs or a T cell subset sorted from them (not recorded which). Read as DNA, the sequence is TGTGCCAGCAGTTACTGGAAACTAGCGGGGAGCACAGATACGCAGTATTTT. This sequence encodes CASSYWKLAGSTDTQYF.